The next 13 T cell receptor beta chains were all read from a single sample in a study of Ad26.COV2.S vaccination and SARS-CoV-2 variants. Treatment specified: around 19 received Ad26.COV2.S at low or high dose, single or two shots; roughly five received placebo; per-sample allocation not given. Specimen acquisition occurred on day 63 following the initial vaccine or placebo injection. Only in-frame clones appear in the TCRdb table, and some are missing; sequencing was by immunoSEQ multiplex PCR. This table holds roughly 300,000 clones, approximately 86% found once. The sequencing used peripheral blood, collected in a trial of Ad26.COV2.S vaccine versus placebo. The receptors here all came from a person aged 18-65 years who received the Ad26.COV2.S COVID-19 vaccine or a placebo.

The chain combines TRBV4-2 with TRBJ2-1; TRBD1 might be the D (6 bases). Between the trimmed V and J ends, which lost 1 base and 3 bases, there was a span of 13 bases. This CDR3 comprises 16 residues. Looked up from germline, CDR1 is LGHNA and CDR2 is YNFKEQ. CDR3 sequence reads: CASSQGPGTNYNEQFF. The CDR3, as DNA: TGTGCCAGCAGCCAAGGACCCGGGACAAACTACAATGAGCAGTTCTTC.

The chain joins TRBV7-8 to TRBJ1-4; D gene unclear. Between the trimmed V and J ends, which lost 2 bases and 8 bases, there was a span of 12 bases. The CDR3 contains 14 residues. Germline CDR1 SGHVS, CDR2 FQNEAQ. The CDR3 DNA follows: TGTGCCAGCAGCTTAAACCTCGGAGGAGAAAAACTGTTTTTT. Translating gives CASSLNLGGEKLFF.

The chain uses TRBV18 and TRBJ1-1; tentatively, D is TRBD1 (6 bases). The V end was cut by 1 base, the J end by 4 bases, with 10 bases between. Germline values: CDR1 KGHSH, CDR2 LQKENI. This CDR3 contains 14 residues. CDR3 protein: CASSPLGAATEAFF. The CDR3 bases are TGTGCCAGCTCACCACTGGGGGCGGCCACTGAAGCTTTCTTT.

Only one count was recorded for this clone. The V call is TRBV3-1 (or the pseudogene TRBV3-2), the J call TRBJ1-1; a possible D gene is TRBD1 (6 bases). The CDR3 extends over 16 amino acids. The V end lost 2 bases, the J end lost 5 bases, and 18 bases lay between the germline ends. Per the germline V gene, CDR1 is LGHDT and CDR2 is YNNKEL (reference sequence). The CDR3 loop reads CASSQFRSGGQTEAFF. CDR3 DNA sequence: TGTGCCAGCAGCCAATTCCGTTCTGGGGGCCAGACTGAAGCTTTCTTT.

The gene calls are TRBV9 and TRBJ2-3; the D gene could be TRBD1 or TRBD2 (5 bases each). The CDR3 has 14 residues. V shed 0 bases and J shed 4 bases, with 9 bases lying between them. CDR1 SGDLS and CDR2 YYNGEE come from the germline V gene. In DNA, the CDR3 is TGTGCCAGCAGCGTAGAGAGGGGACCAGATACGCAGTATTTT. It codes for CASSVERGPDTQYF. Full variable domain (rest looked up from reference TRBV9 and TRBJ2-3): DSGVTQTPKHLITATGQRVTLRCSPRSGDLSVYWYQQSLDQGLQFLIQYYNGEERAKGNILERFSAQQFPDLHSELNLSSLELGDSALYFCASSVERGPDTQYFGPGTRLTVL.

This rearrangement joins TRBV20-1 to TRBJ1-5, with D possibly matching TRBD1 (5 bases). The CDR3 sequence is 16 residues long. Trimming removed 3 bases from V and 7 bases from J, with 22 bases in between. Germline values: CDR1 DFQATT, CDR2 SNEGSKA (reference sequence). The CDR3 DNA reads as TGCAGTGCTAGTTTAGGGATGGGTGGGGGAAACCAGCCCCAGCATTTT. Protein sequence: CSASLGMGGGNQPQHF.

This chain joins TRBV4-2 and TRBJ1-3; D is uncertain. CDR1 is LGHNA, CDR2 YNFKEQ, per germline. V shed 2 bases and J shed 0 bases, with 8 bases lying between them. This CDR3 comprises 15 residues. The CDR3 region is CASSQTGISGNTIYF. In nucleotides, the CDR3 is TGTGCCAGCAGCCAAACGGGGATCTCTGGAAACACCATATATTTT.

J is TRBJ2-1 and V is TRBV12-3 or TRBV12-4; possible D gene TRBD2, 5 bases. Trimming left V 7 bases short and J 11 bases short, with 15 bases between. The CDR3 is 12 residues long. The CDR3 DNA reads as TGTGCCAGCACCCCCTTCGCGGGTCAGCAGTTCTTC. Translated: CASTPFAGQQFF.

The J gene is TRBJ2-1, the V gene TRBV18, with a possible D match to TRBD2 (6 bases). The V gene's germline CDR1 is KGHSH and CDR2 LQKENI. The CDR3 covers 15 residues. V was cut by 3 bases and J by 5 bases, with 14 bases left in between. This chain's CDR3 is CASSPWGDLNNEQFF. In DNA, the CDR3 is TGTGCCAGCTCACCGTGGGGGGACCTGAACAATGAGCAGTTCTTC. The variable domain in full, with the rest retrieved from reference TRBV18 and TRBJ2-1, is NAGVMQNPRHLVRRRGQEARLRCSPMKGHSHVYWYRQLPEEGLKFMVYLQKENIIDESGMPKERFSAEFPKEGPSILRIQQVVRGDSAAYFCASSPWGDLNNEQFFGPGTRLTVL.

The CDR3 protein is CASSKMGLEGEQYF. CDR3 bases: TGTGCCAGCAGCAAGATGGGACTAGAGGGCGAGCAGTACTTC. The J gene is TRBJ2-7, the V gene TRBV7-2, with 8 bases fitting TRBD2. Trimming removed 5 bases from V and 6 bases from J; junction bases left unmatched: 9. Germline CDR1 SGHTA, CDR2 FQGNSA. The CDR3 consists of 14 residues.

V gene TRBV11-2 combines with J gene TRBJ1-1; D unresolved. The V end was cut by 7 bases, the J end by 4 bases, with 10 bases between. The CDR3 contains 12 residues. CDR1 SGHAT and CDR2 FQNNGV come from the germline V gene. CDR3 amino acids: CASTFAGTEAFF. DNA for the CDR3: TGTGCCAGCACCTTTGCCGGCACTGAAGCTTTCTTT.

Remarks on this clone: The same CDR3 can be traced to other DNA sequences in this sample. CDR3 sequence: CASSLAGGPSGNTIYF. DNA of the CDR3: TGTGCCAGCAGCTTAGCAGGAGGTCCCTCTGGAAACACCATATATTTT. The V gene is TRBV7-2, the J gene TRBJ1-3; no firm D call. Germline-derived CDR1 and CDR2 are SGHTA and FQGNSA. Trimming took off 0 bases at V and 0 bases at J, with 9 bases between the two ends. The CDR3 is 16 residues long. Full variable domain (rest looked up from reference TRBV7-2 and TRBJ1-3): GAGVSQSPSNKVTEKGKDVELRCDPISGHTALYWYRQSLGQGLEFLIYFQGNSAPDKSGLPSDRFSAERTGGSVSTLTIQRTQQEDSAVYLCASSLAGGPSGNTIYFGEGSWLTVV.

The chain employs TRBV5-1 and TRBJ1-2, with a weak D call TRBD1 (6 bases). This CDR3 contains 16 residues. Germline V gene lookup returns CDR1 SGHRS and CDR2 YFSETQ. V was pared by 3 bases and J by 7 bases, with 22 bases between. As DNA, the CDR3 is TGCGCCAGCAGCTCAACCACAGGGAATTCGGGTCGTGGCTACACCTTC. It specifies CASSSTTGNSGRGYTF.